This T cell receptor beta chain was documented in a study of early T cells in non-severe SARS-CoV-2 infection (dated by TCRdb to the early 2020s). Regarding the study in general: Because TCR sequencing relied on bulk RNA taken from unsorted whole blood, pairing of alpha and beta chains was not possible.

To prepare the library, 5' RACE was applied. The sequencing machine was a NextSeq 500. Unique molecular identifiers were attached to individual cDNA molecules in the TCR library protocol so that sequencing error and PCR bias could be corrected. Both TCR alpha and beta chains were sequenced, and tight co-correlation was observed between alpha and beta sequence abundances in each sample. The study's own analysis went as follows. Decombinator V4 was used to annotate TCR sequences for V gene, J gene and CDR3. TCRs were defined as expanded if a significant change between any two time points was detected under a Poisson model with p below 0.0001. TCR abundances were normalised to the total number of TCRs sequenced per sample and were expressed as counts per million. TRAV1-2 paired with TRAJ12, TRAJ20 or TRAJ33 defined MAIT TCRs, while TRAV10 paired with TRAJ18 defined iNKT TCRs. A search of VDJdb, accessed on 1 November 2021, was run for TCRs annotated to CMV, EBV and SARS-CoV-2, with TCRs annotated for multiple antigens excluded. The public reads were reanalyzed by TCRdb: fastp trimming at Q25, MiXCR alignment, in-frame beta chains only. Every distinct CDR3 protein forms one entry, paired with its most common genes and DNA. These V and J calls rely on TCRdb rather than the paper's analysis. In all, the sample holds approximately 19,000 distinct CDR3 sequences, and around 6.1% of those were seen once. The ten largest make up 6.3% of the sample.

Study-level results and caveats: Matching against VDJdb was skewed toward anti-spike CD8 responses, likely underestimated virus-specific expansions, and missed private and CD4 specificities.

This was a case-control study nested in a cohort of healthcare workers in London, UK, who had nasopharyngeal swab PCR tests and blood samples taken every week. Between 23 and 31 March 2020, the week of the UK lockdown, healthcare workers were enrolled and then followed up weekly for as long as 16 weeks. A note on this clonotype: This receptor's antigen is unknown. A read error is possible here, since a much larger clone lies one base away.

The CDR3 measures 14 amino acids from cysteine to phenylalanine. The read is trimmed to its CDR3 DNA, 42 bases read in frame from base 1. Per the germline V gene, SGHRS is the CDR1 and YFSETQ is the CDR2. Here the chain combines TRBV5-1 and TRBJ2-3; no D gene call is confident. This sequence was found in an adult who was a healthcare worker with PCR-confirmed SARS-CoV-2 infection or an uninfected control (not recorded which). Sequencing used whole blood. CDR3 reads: CTSSLWASTDTQYF. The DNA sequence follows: TGCACCAGCAGCCTATGGGCTAGCACAGATACGCAGTATTTT.